The entry below describes one T cell receptor beta chain. Antigen unknown. TCRdb's copy holds only in-frame clones and misses some; the assay was immunoSEQ multiplex PCR. The sample yields some 130,000 clones, just over 90% seen once. This sample was taken from a study of T cell responses to AZD1222 COVID-19 vaccine. About the study: Timing groups of about 4 and about 12 weeks for second doses were pooled.

This CDR3 spans 12 amino acids. CDR1 and CDR2 (germline): SGHVS, FNYEAQ. The V end lost 4 bases, the J end lost 5 bases, and 6 bases lay between the germline ends. General observations from the study: Rises in breadth and depth of Spike-specific TCRs came after two AZD1222 doses. Among AZD1222 vaccinees, only 5 to 7 were seropositive at baseline.

Sequences were derived from peripheral blood, sampled on day 0 of AZD1222 vaccination. The rearrangement uses TRBV7-6 and TRBJ2-1, with D hard to call. The receptor was derived from an adult in good health. The CDR3: CASSSPDNEQFF. The CDR3 region has the DNA TGTGCCAGCAGCTCACCCGACAATGAGCAGTTCTTC.